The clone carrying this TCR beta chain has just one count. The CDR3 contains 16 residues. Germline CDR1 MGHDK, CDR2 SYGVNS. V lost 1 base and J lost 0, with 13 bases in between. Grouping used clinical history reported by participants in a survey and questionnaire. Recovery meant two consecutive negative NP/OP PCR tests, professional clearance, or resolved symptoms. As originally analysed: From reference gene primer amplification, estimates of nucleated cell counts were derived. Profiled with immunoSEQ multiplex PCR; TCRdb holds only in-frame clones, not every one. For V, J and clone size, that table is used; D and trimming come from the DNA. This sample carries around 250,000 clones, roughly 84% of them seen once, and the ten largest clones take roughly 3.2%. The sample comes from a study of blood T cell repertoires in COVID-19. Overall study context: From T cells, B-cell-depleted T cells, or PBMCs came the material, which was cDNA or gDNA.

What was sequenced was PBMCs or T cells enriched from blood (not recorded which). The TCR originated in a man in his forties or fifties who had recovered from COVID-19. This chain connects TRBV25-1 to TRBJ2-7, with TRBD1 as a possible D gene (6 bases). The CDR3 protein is CASSEWAAGDSYEQYF. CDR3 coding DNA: TGTGCCAGCAGTGAATGGGCGGCAGGGGACTCCTACGAGCAGTACTTC.